A single T cell receptor beta chain is shown here with its context. What it binds is not known. The assay was immunoSEQ multiplex PCR, and TCRdb's table has in-frame clones only and misses some. The data contain over 100,000 clones, about 90% of them singletons. This sample was included in a study of T cell responses to AZD1222 COVID-19 vaccine. At the level of the study: Second doses that came at about 4 or about 12 weeks were put together. The study, taken as a whole, reports: The study found vaccine-associated CD4 TCRs spanning spike, dominant at 160-218 and 743-854.

The germline CDR1 and CDR2 sequences are SGHVS and FQNEAQ. The length of the CDR3 is 17 residues. The V gene end was trimmed by 1 base and the J gene end by 0 bases; junction bases not matched to a gene: 3. This clonotype was obtained from an adult in good health. The sample was peripheral blood, taken on day 0 of AZD1222 vaccination. The rearrangement uses TRBV7-8 and TRBJ2-1; 10 positions agree with TRBD2. CDR3 bases: TGTGCCAGCAGCTTAGGGCCTAGCGGGAGCTCCTACAATGAGCAGTTCTTC. Protein product: CASSLGPSGSSYNEQFF.